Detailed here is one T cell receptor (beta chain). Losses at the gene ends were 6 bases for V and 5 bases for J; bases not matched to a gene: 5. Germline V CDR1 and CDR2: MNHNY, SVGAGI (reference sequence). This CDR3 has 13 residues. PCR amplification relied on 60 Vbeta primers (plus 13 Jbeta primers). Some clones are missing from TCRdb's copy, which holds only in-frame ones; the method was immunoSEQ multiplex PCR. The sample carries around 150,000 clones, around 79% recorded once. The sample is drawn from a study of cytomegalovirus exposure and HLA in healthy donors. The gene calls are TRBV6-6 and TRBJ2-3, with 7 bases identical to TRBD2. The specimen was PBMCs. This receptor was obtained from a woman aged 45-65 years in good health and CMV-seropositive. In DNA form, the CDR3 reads TGTGCCAGCAGACGGGACTATCAAGATACGCAGTATTTT. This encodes CASRRDYQDTQYF.